The rows below give T cell receptor beta chains drawn from one sample of a study of blood T cell repertoires in COVID-19. The method was immunoSEQ multiplex PCR; TCRdb's version includes in-frame clones alone and lacks a portion of them. This table has 200,000 or so clones, 80% to 90% appearing once. The sample comprised PBMCs or T cells enriched from blood (not recorded which). Every receptor here comes from a man younger than 40 in a cohort exposed to, infected with or recovered from COVID-19 (not recorded which). Each CDR3 is given with its conserved first and last residue. D genes are given only for firm matches. Where a row states a size, it is once, few, many or the class of an expanded clone; other rows omit it.

. | TRBD1 | TRBJ2-1 | TRBV5-6 | CASLDRTLSYNEQFF | TGTGCCAGCCTGGACAGGACCCTCTCCTACAATGAGCAGTTCTTC
. | TRBD1 | TRBJ1-4 | TRBV9 | CASSPRQGTNEKLFF | TGTGCCAGCAGCCCACGACAGGGGACTAATGAAAAACTGTTTTTT
. | TRBD1 | TRBJ1-6 | TRBV14 | CASSQTGASPLHF | TGTGCCAGCAGCCAAACAGGGGCTTCACCCCTCCACTTT
. | . | TRBJ2-2 | TRBV2 | CASSEALRRGRELFF | TGTGCCAGCAGTGAAGCGCTTCGGAGAGGGAGGGAGCTGTTTTTT
. | . | TRBJ2-1 | TRBV14 | CASSQDFRTSPYNEQFF | TGTGCCAGCAGCCAAGATTTTAGGACATCGCCCTACAATGAGCAGTTCTTC
. | . | TRBJ1-1 | TRBV27 | CASSFDRWSTEAFF | TGTGCCAGCAGTTTTGACAGGTGGAGCACTGAAGCTTTCTTT
. | TRBD2 | TRBJ2-7 | TRBV7-8 | CASSQTKTSGRLVHYEQYF | TGTGCCAGCAGCCAGACTAAGACTAGCGGGAGGTTGGTTCACTACGAGCAGTACTTC
. | TRBD1 | TRBJ1-1 | TRBV6-5 | CASSRQGLSTEAFF | TGTGCCAGCAGCCGACAGGGTTTGAGTACTGAAGCTTTCTTT
once | . | TRBJ2-1 | TRBV12-2 | CASRSPGGGRGIDEQFF | TGTGCAAGTCGCTCTCCAGGCGGGGGCAGGGGTATCGATGAGCAGTTCTTC
. | TRBD2 | TRBJ2-7 | TRBV5-1 | CASSHGTSGIYEQYF | TGCGCCAGCAGCCATGGGACTAGCGGGATCTACGAGCAGTACTTC
. | TRBD1 | TRBJ1-1 | TRBV29-1 | CSVDFGGQGSFF | TGCAGCGTTGATTTCGGGGGACAGGGTTCTTTCTTT
. | TRBD2 | TRBJ2-3 | TRBV19 | CASSPSGSTDTQYF | TGTGCCAGTAGCCCTAGCGGGAGCACGGATACGCAGTATTTT
few | . | TRBJ1-5 | TRBV6-1 | CASSGRRERSGHSNQPQHF | TGTGCCAGCAGTGGACGACGGGAAAGGTCTGGTCATAGCAATCAGCCCCAGCATTTT
. | . | TRBJ1-4 | TRBV5-6 | CASSLAWWPPEKLFF | TGTGCCAGCAGCTTGGCCTGGTGGCCGCCTGAAAAACTGTTTTTT
few | TRBD1 | TRBJ1-5 | TRBV13 | CASSPRDRGISNQPQHF | TGTGCCAGCAGCCCCCGGGACAGGGGTATTAGCAATCAGCCCCAGCATTTT
once | TRBD1 | TRBJ2-7 | TRBV11-3 | CASSLVFWGQGRYEQYF | TGTGCCAGCAGCTTAGTTTTTTGGGGACAGGGGCGGTACGAGCAGTACTTC
. | . | TRBJ1-2 | TRBV28 | CASSFQGQGYTF | TGTGCCAGCAGTTTCCAGGGACAAGGCTACACCTTC
. | TRBD2 | TRBJ2-3 | TRBV6-2/TRBV6-3 | CASSSIAGVGTDTQYF | TGTGCCAGCAGTTCAATAGCGGGAGTAGGCACAGATACGCAGTATTTT
. | TRBD1 | TRBJ1-2 | TRBV9 | CASSAWDSSMPNYGYTF | TGTGCCAGCAGCGCATGGGACAGCAGCATGCCGAACTATGGCTACACCTTC
few | . | TRBJ2-7 | TRBV3-1/TRBV3-2 | CASSLTGLYYEQYF | TGTGCCAGCAGCCTAACGGGACTCTACTACGAGCAGTACTTC
. | TRBD1 | TRBJ2-5 | TRBV18 | CASSLGTGLQETQYF | TGTGCCAGCTCGTTAGGGACAGGCTTGCAAGAGACCCAGTACTTC
. | . | TRBJ2-5 | TRBV7-9 | CASSLSLRETQYF | TGTGCCAGCAGCTTAAGTCTCCGGGAGACCCAGTACTTC
. | TRBD1 | TRBJ2-1 | TRBV14 | CASSQDPGQRYNEQFF | TGTGCCAGCAGCCAAGACCCGGGACAGCGTTACAATGAGCAGTTCTTC
. | TRBD1 | TRBJ1-5 | TRBV19 | CASRPTGTGGSQPQHF | TGTGCCAGTAGGCCCACCGGGACAGGGGGTAGTCAGCCCCAGCATTTT
. | . | TRBJ2-7 | TRBV19 | CASSIDPWASSGEQYF | TGTGCCAGTAGTATAGATCCTTGGGCTAGCTCTGGCGAGCAGTACTTC
. | TRBD2 | TRBJ2-7 | TRBV6-5 | CAGSGALTYEQYF | TGTGCCGGGAGCGGGGCTCTAACCTACGAGCAGTACTTC
. | . | TRBJ1-1 | TRBV7-2 | CASSFYGNTEAFF | TGTGCCAGCAGCTTCTATGGGAACACTGAAGCTTTCTTT
. | . | TRBJ1-6 | TRBV7-9 | CASSPRRGGGDSPLHF | TGTGCCAGCAGCCCCCGCCGGGGAGGGGGGGATTCACCCCTCCACTTT
. | TRBD1 | TRBJ2-5 | TRBV5-5 | CASSLEPRDRGKETQYF | TGTGCCAGCAGCTTGGAGCCCCGGGACAGGGGGAAAGAGACCCAGTACTTC
. | . | TRBJ2-2 | TRBV5-6 | CASSLEGPGTGELFF | TGTGCCAGCAGCTTGGAGGGGCCGGGCACCGGGGAGCTGTTTTTT
. | TRBD1 | TRBJ2-7 | TRBV11-3 | CASSPRQGSYEQYF | TGTGCCAGCAGCCCTAGACAGGGCAGTTACGAGCAGTACTTC
. | TRBD2 | TRBJ2-3 | TRBV7-2 | CASSLSSGYTDTQYF | TGTGCCAGCAGCTTATCTAGCGGGTACACAGATACGCAGTATTTT
. | . | TRBJ1-4 | TRBV6-5 | CASTFVTNEKLFF | TGTGCCAGCACGTTTGTAACTAATGAAAAACTGTTTTTT
. | . | TRBJ1-2 | TRBV28 | CASSLVAGGHGYTF | TGTGCCAGCAGTTTAGTAGCTGGGGGCCATGGCTACACCTTC
once | TRBD2 | TRBJ2-2 | TRBV28 | CASSSGTSGSPGELFF | TGTGCCAGCAGTTCCGGGACTAGCGGGAGCCCCGGGGAGCTGTTTTTT
. | TRBD2 | TRBJ2-2 | TRBV9 | CASSPRGTSGSRDTGELFF | TGTGCCAGCAGCCCGAGAGGGACTAGCGGGAGTAGGGACACCGGGGAGCTGTTTTTT
. | TRBD1 | TRBJ1-5 | TRBV19 | CAAPQATGSSFGNQPQHF | TGTGCCGCCCCCCAGGCGACAGGGTCCTCCTTTGGCAATCAGCCCCAGCATTTT
. | TRBD1 | TRBJ2-7 | TRBV19 | CASSIGVGQGIYEQYF | TGTGCCAGTAGTATAGGTGTGGGACAGGGTATCTACGAGCAGTACTTC
. | . | TRBJ2-7 | TRBV19 | CASRRSGLDYEQYF | TGTGCCAGTCGAAGATCCGGACTCGACTACGAGCAGTACTTC
. | . | TRBJ1-1 | TRBV12-3/TRBV12-4 | CASKAGMNTEAFF | TGTGCCAGCAAGGCAGGAATGAACACTGAAGCTTTCTTT
few | . | TRBJ2-7 | TRBV21-1 | CASSKARTGNDEQYF | TGTGCCAGCAGCAAAGCGAGAACAGGGAACGACGAGCAGTACTTC
. | . | TRBJ2-5 | TRBV7-2 | CASSLLAQETQYF | TGTGCCAGCAGCTTATTAGCGCAAGAGACCCAGTACTTC
once | TRBD1 | TRBJ2-5 | TRBV7-9 | CASSFTGGNEQETQYF | TGTGCCAGCAGCTTCACAGGGGGCAATGAACAAGAGACCCAGTACTTC
once | . | TRBJ1-4 | TRBV10-3 | CAISESVSARDEKLFF | TGTGCCATCAGTGAGTCTGTGAGTGCCCGGGATGAAAAACTGTTTTTT
once | . | TRBJ2-1 | TRBV19 | CASSILNNEQFF | TGTGCCAGTAGTATACTAAACAATGAGCAGTTCTTC
. | . | TRBJ2-3 | TRBV7-2 | CASSYGTTSYQDTQYF | TGTGCCAGCAGCTACGGAACCACTAGCTACCAAGATACGCAGTATTTT
. | . | TRBJ1-3 | TRBV7-8 | CASSLGQSSGNTIYF | TGTGCCAGCAGCTTAGGGCAAAGCTCTGGAAACACCATATATTTT
. | TRBD2 | TRBJ2-5 | TRBV11-2 | CASSLVTSGWEIVETQYF | TGTGCCAGCAGCTTAGTAACTAGCGGGTGGGAAATTGTGGAGACCCAGTACTTC
. | TRBD2 | TRBJ2-7 | TRBV4-1 | CASSQAVLAAEEQYF | TGCGCCAGCAGCCAAGCGGTCCTAGCGGCGGAGGAGCAGTACTTC
. | TRBD1 | TRBJ2-7 | TRBV5-4 | CASSLGQGALGEQYF | TGTGCCAGCAGCTTAGGGCAGGGGGCTCTTGGCGAGCAGTACTTC
. | TRBD1 | TRBJ1-2 | TRBV7-2 | CASSSTGATYGYTF | TGTGCCAGCAGCTCGACAGGGGCGACCTATGGCTACACCTTC
. | . | TRBJ2-7 | TRBV7-2 | CASSLERAYEQYF | TGTGCCAGCAGCTTAGAGCGGGCCTACGAGCAGTACTTC
. | TRBD2 | TRBJ2-7 | TRBV27 | CASSPLAGAGSEQYF | TGTGCCAGCAGTCCGCTAGCGGGAGCCGGGTCCGAGCAGTACTTC
once | . | TRBJ1-1 | TRBV20-1 | CSASKPNTEAFF | TGCAGTGCTAGTAAGCCGAACACTGAAGCTTTCTTT
. | TRBD2 | TRBJ2-3 | TRBV7-9 | CASSSRTRHLTDTQYF | TGTGCCAGCAGCTCAAGGACTAGACATCTCACAGATACGCAGTATTTT
. | TRBD2 | TRBJ2-5 | TRBV14 | CASSQDYRTSGSEETQYF | TGTGCCAGCAGCCAAGATTACCGGACTAGCGGGAGTGAGGAGACCCAGTACTTC
few | TRBD2 | TRBJ2-7 | TRBV28 | CASSAAGARYEQYF | TGTGCCAGCAGTGCAGCGGGGGCAAGATACGAGCAGTACTTC